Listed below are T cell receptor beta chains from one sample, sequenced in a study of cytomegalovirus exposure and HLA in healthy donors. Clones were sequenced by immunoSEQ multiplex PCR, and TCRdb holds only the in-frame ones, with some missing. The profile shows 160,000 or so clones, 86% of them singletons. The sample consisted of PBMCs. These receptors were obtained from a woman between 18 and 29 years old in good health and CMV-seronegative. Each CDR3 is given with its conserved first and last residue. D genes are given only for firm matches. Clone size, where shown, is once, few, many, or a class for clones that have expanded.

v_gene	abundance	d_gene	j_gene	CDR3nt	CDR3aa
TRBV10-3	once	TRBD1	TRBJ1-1	TGTGCCATCAGCCTGGGACAGTTGAACACTGAAGCTTTCTTT	CAISLGQLNTEAFF
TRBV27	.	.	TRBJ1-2	TGTGCCAGCAGTCACGCGGGGGCTTCCTATGGCTACACCTTC	CASSHAGASYGYTF
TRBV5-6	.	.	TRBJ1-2	TGTGCCAGCAGCTCCGACACCTATGGCTACACCTTC	CASSSDTYGYTF
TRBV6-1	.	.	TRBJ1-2	TGTGCCAGCAGTGAACAGGGAGGGTATGGCTACACCTTC	CASSEQGGYGYTF
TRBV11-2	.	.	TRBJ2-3	TGTGCCAGCAGCCAGAACGGGGACGGGGGTACGCAGTATTTT	CASSQNGDGGTQYF
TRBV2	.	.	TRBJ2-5	TGTGCCAGCAGTGAAGGGGGCTATCCCAAAGGGGACCAGTACTTC	CASSEGGYPKGDQYF
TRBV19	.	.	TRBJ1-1	TGTGCCAGTACGGGATTCGAGGACACTGAAGCTTTCTTT	CASTGFEDTEAFF
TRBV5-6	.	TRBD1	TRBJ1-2	TGTGCCAGCAGCTCCGGGACAGGGCCCTATGGCTACACCTTC	CASSSGTGPYGYTF
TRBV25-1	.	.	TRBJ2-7	TGTGCCAGCAGTGGGGGCAGATTCTACGAGCAGTACTTC	CASSGGRFYEQYF
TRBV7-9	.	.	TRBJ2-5	TGTGCCAGCAGCTTAGTGCAGGGAACGGAGACCCAGTACTTC	CASSLVQGTETQYF
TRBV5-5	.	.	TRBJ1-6	TGTGCCAGCAGCTTGGAACACACCTCCTATAATTCACCCCTCCACTTT	CASSLEHTSYNSPLHF
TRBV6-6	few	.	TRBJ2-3	TGTGCCAGCAGTAAGGGGCGGTCCACAGATACGCAGTATTTT	CASSKGRSTDTQYF
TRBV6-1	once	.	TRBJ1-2	TGTGCCATTGCGGACAGCTATGGCTACACCTTC	CAIADSYGYTF
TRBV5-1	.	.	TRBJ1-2	TGCGCCAGCAGCTCCTTTGGCGGATACTATGGCTACACCTTC	CASSSFGGYYGYTF
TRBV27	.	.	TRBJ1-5	TGTGCCAGCAGCCCCCGAGGGTGGGGGGTCGATAGCAATCAGCCCCAGCATTTT	CASSPRGWGVDSNQPQHF
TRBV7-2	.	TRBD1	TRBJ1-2	TGTGCCAGCAGCCCCGGGACAGGTTCGACTAACTATGGCTACACCTTC	CASSPGTGSTNYGYTF
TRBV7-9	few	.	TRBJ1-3	TGTGCCAGCAGCTTAGTTTCCAGGGGATCATCTGGAAACACCATATATTTT	CASSLVSRGSSGNTIYF
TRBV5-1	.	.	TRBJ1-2	TGCGCCAGCAGCTTCCTAGAGGGCCTGGGTGGCTACACCTTC	CASSFLEGLGGYTF
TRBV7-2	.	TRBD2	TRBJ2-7	TGTGCCAGCCTCCCAGCGGGGGGTAGCGGGGGGGCCTACTACGAGCAGTACTTC	CASLPAGGSGGAYYEQYF
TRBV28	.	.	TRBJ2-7	TGTGCCAGCAGTTCAGGACAGTTTGGGAGCTACGAGCAGTACTTC	CASSSGQFGSYEQYF
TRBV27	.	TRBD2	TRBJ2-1	TGTGCCAGCAGTTTGCAGCGGGAATACAATGAGCAGTTCTTC	CASSLQREYNEQFF
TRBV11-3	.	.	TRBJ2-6	TGTGCCAGCAGCTTCTTTTCTTTATCTGGGGCCAACGTCCTGACTTTC	CASSFFSLSGANVLTF
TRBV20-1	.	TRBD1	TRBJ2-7	TGCAGTGCTGTAAGACAGGGTTTTAACTTC	CSAVRQGFNF
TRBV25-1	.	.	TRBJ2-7	TGTGCCAGCAGTCCAAATCTGAGCTGGGAGCAGTACTTC	CASSPNLSWEQYF
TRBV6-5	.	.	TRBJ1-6	TGTGCCAGCAGTTCAACAGGGTGGGTTTATAATTCACCCCTCCACTTT	CASSSTGWVYNSPLHF
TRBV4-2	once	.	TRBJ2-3	TGTGCCAGCAGCCAAGGATTGGCGGTAGGAGTGTATACGCAGTATTTT	CASSQGLAVGVYTQYF
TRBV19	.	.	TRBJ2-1	TGTGCCAGTAGTTCGGGGTACAATGAGCAGTTCTTC	CASSSGYNEQFF
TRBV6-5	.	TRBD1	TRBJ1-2	TGTGCCAGCAGTTACGTGGCAGGGGGGAAGGGGTATGGCTACACCTTC	CASSYVAGGKGYGYTF
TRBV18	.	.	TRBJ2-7	TGTGCCAGCTCACCACCGAGCGGAGGGGACTACGAGCAGTACTTC	CASSPPSGGDYEQYF
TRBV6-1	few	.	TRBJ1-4	TGTGCCAGCAGTCAAGGGACACGTAATGAAAAACTGTTTTTT	CASSQGTRNEKLFF
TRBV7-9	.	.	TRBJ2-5	TGTGCCAGCAGCCCCCGGACACCGCAAGAGACCCAGTACTTC	CASSPRTPQETQYF
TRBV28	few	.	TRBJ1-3	TGTGCCAGCAGTTCAATTGGCGGAAACACCATATATTTT	CASSSIGGNTIYF
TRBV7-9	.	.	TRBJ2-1	TGTGCCAGCAGCTTAGAGTTCGGCGGTGGCAATGAGCAGTTCTTC	CASSLEFGGGNEQFF
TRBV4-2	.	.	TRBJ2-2	TGTGCCAGCAGCCAAGATCAGAGCGTCCCTCCAAACACCGGGGAGCTGTTTTTT	CASSQDQSVPPNTGELFF
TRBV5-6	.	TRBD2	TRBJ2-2	TGTGCCAGCAGCTTGGATACTAGTGGGGGGGCCGGGGAGCTGTTTTTT	CASSLDTSGGAGELFF
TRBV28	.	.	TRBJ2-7	TGTGCCAGCAGTCTCAGGGGCCCAACCTCCTACGAGCAGTACTTC	CASSLRGPTSYEQYF
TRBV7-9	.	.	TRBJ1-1	TGTGCCAGCAGCTTAAAGGGGCTCATGAACACTGAAGCTTTCTTT	CASSLKGLMNTEAFF
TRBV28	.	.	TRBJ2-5	TGTGCCAGCAGACCTCAGGGAGGCGGCGAGACCCAGTACTTC	CASRPQGGGETQYF
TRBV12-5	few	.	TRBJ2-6	TGTGCTAGTGGTTTAACTAGGTCTGCCTCTGGGGCCAACGTCCTGACTTTC	CASGLTRSASGANVLTF